The rows below give T cell receptor beta chains drawn from one sample of a study of CD8+ T cells in alopecia areata. Libraries were prepared by immunoSEQ multiplex PCR; TCRdb keeps only in-frame clonotypes and omits some of them. The table records around 290,000 clones, about three fifths of them present only once. This sample comprised CD4+ T cells sorted from blood, obtained at week 24, from a patient treated with tofacitinib. These receptors all stem from a human donor with alopecia areata. CDR3s include the opening cysteine and the closing phenylalanine or tryptophan. The order of the fields is clone size, V gene, D gene, J gene, CDR3 DNA, CDR3 protein. A D gene is named only where the DNA matches it firmly. Expanded clones are given a class, and other clones once, few, many or no size at all.

clone_size: few; v_call: TRBV2; d_call: NA; j_call: TRBJ1-5; cdr3_nt: TGTGCCAGCAGTGCCGGACAGCCTAATCAGCCCCAGCATTTT; cdr3_aa: CASSAGQPNQPQHF
clone_size: few; v_call: TRBV10-3; d_call: NA; j_call: TRBJ1-2; cdr3_nt: TGTGCCATCACTACGACCCCTAACTATGGCTACACCTTC; cdr3_aa: CAITTTPNYGYTF
clone_size: few; v_call: TRBV27; d_call: TRBD1; j_call: TRBJ2-7; cdr3_nt: TGTGCCAGTACCGGACAGGGGGCGATCTACGAGCAGTACTTC; cdr3_aa: CASTGQGAIYEQYF
clone_size: once; v_call: TRBV30; d_call: NA; j_call: TRBJ1-5; cdr3_nt: TGTGCCTGGAGAGGTGGGCCCAACCAGCCCCAGCATTTT; cdr3_aa: CAWRGGPNQPQHF
clone_size: NA; v_call: TRBV28; d_call: NA; j_call: TRBJ2-5; cdr3_nt: TGTGCCAGCAGTCCCACCTTGGCCCAAGAGACCCAGTACTTC; cdr3_aa: CASSPTLAQETQYF
clone_size: NA; v_call: TRBV15; d_call: NA; j_call: TRBJ1-1; cdr3_nt: TGTGCCACCAGCAGAGAACCCGGGAGATTGAACACTGAAGCTTTCTTT; cdr3_aa: CATSREPGRLNTEAFF
clone_size: NA; v_call: TRBV7-9; d_call: NA; j_call: TRBJ2-3; cdr3_nt: TGTGCCAGCAGCTCGCCCGGCACAGATACGCAGTATTTT; cdr3_aa: CASSSPGTDTQYF
clone_size: few; v_call: TRBV27; d_call: NA; j_call: TRBJ1-3; cdr3_nt: TGTGCCAGCAAACGGGTCCCGGGAAACACCATATATTTT; cdr3_aa: CASKRVPGNTIYF
clone_size: NA; v_call: TRBV9; d_call: NA; j_call: TRBJ2-5; cdr3_nt: TGTGCCAGCAGCGGGGCCGGCCGTGGGGGGAACCAGTACTTC; cdr3_aa: CASSGAGRGGNQYF
clone_size: NA; v_call: TRBV25-1; d_call: TRBD1; j_call: TRBJ2-7; cdr3_nt: TGTGCCAGCAGCCCTGGACAGGGGCCGCGACCCTACGAGCAGTACTTC; cdr3_aa: CASSPGQGPRPYEQYF
clone_size: few; v_call: TRBV4-1; d_call: NA; j_call: TRBJ2-2; cdr3_nt: TGCGCCAGCAGCCAAGAGGCCCGGGTTGGGGAGCTGTTTTTT; cdr3_aa: CASSQEARVGELFF
clone_size: NA; v_call: TRBV18; d_call: NA; j_call: TRBJ2-7; cdr3_nt: TGTGCCAGCTCACCAGTGCAGGGACCCGAGCAGTACTTC; cdr3_aa: CASSPVQGPEQYF
clone_size: NA; v_call: TRBV18; d_call: NA; j_call: TRBJ2-2; cdr3_nt: TGTGCCAGCTCACCGTCGAGCCAGTCCACCGGGGAGCTGTTTTTT; cdr3_aa: CASSPSSQSTGELFF
clone_size: NA; v_call: TRBV4-1; d_call: TRBD1; j_call: TRBJ2-7; cdr3_nt: TGCGCCAGCAGCCCGGTGGGACAGGGGATATACGAGCAGTACTTC; cdr3_aa: CASSPVGQGIYEQYF
clone_size: NA; v_call: TRBV27; d_call: TRBD1; j_call: TRBJ1-2; cdr3_nt: TGTGCCAGCAGTTTAGGGGACAGGGTTCCTGGCTACACCTTC; cdr3_aa: CASSLGDRVPGYTF
clone_size: NA; v_call: TRBV4-3; d_call: TRBD1; j_call: TRBJ2-3; cdr3_nt: TGCGCCAGCAGCCAAGGCCGGGACAGGGTTCATACGCAGTATTTT; cdr3_aa: CASSQGRDRVHTQYF
clone_size: few; v_call: TRBV30; d_call: NA; j_call: TRBJ2-3; cdr3_nt: TGTGCCTGGAGCCGGACAGCGCACACAGATACGCAGTATTTT; cdr3_aa: CAWSRTAHTDTQYF
clone_size: NA; v_call: TRBV27; d_call: TRBD2; j_call: TRBJ2-3; cdr3_nt: TGTGCCAGCAGTTTATATCTAGCGGGGCGTACAGATACGCAGTATTTT; cdr3_aa: CASSLYLAGRTDTQYF
clone_size: NA; v_call: TRBV29-1; d_call: TRBD2; j_call: TRBJ2-7; cdr3_nt: TGCAGCGTTGATTCTAGCGGCCTCTCCCACTCCTACGAGCAGTACTTC; cdr3_aa: CSVDSSGLSHSYEQYF
clone_size: NA; v_call: TRBV30; d_call: NA; j_call: TRBJ1-1; cdr3_nt: TGTGCCTGGAGTGACCAATCGACTGAAGCTTTCTTT; cdr3_aa: CAWSDQSTEAFF
clone_size: few; v_call: TRBV5-1; d_call: TRBD2; j_call: TRBJ2-7; cdr3_nt: TGCGCCAGCAGCTTGGGGGGGACTAGTGCCTACGAGCAGTACTTC; cdr3_aa: CASSLGGTSAYEQYF
clone_size: NA; v_call: TRBV5-6; d_call: TRBD1; j_call: TRBJ2-7; cdr3_nt: TGTGCCAGCAGCTCGGTACCGGGACAGGGGGTTTTCGAGCAGTACTTC; cdr3_aa: CASSSVPGQGVFEQYF
clone_size: NA; v_call: TRBV9; d_call: NA; j_call: TRBJ1-2; cdr3_nt: TGTGCCAGCAGCGTCACTCCCACGGCAGAGCAAAATGGCTACACCTTC; cdr3_aa: CASSVTPTAEQNGYTF
clone_size: few; v_call: TRBV27; d_call: NA; j_call: TRBJ2-5; cdr3_nt: TGTGCCAGCAGTTTATTGGATAACCAAGAGACCCAGTACTTC; cdr3_aa: CASSLLDNQETQYF
clone_size: NA; v_call: TRBV6-5; d_call: NA; j_call: TRBJ2-5; cdr3_nt: TGTGCCAGCAGTCCTGGCGGCCCGGCGGAGACCCAGTACTTC; cdr3_aa: CASSPGGPAETQYF
clone_size: NA; v_call: TRBV11-2; d_call: NA; j_call: TRBJ2-2; cdr3_nt: TGTGCCAGCAGCTTAAGAACTGGCAGACCCCCCGGGGAGCTGTTTTTT; cdr3_aa: CASSLRTGRPPGELFF
clone_size: NA; v_call: TRBV30; d_call: NA; j_call: TRBJ1-6; cdr3_nt: TGTGCCTGGAACGTCGGCAGGGGAAGGACTTCACCCCTCCACTTT; cdr3_aa: CAWNVGRGRTSPLHF
clone_size: NA; v_call: TRBV21-1; d_call: NA; j_call: TRBJ2-7; cdr3_nt: TGTGCCAGCAGCGACATCCTGAGGACTAGCGAGACCTACGAGCAGTACTTC; cdr3_aa: CASSDILRTSETYEQYF
clone_size: few; v_call: TRBV10-3; d_call: NA; j_call: TRBJ2-5; cdr3_nt: TGTGCCATCAGTGAGCGAGGGCAGACCCAGTACTTC; cdr3_aa: CAISERGQTQYF
clone_size: NA; v_call: TRBV27; d_call: NA; j_call: TRBJ2-7; cdr3_nt: TGTGCCAGCAGTTTTCGAGGGGCCCCACACGAGCAGTACTTC; cdr3_aa: CASSFRGAPHEQYF
clone_size: NA; v_call: TRBV11-1; d_call: TRBD1; j_call: TRBJ2-2; cdr3_nt: TGTGCCAGCAGCCCCGGGACAGGGAACACCGGGGAGCTGTTTTTT; cdr3_aa: CASSPGTGNTGELFF
clone_size: NA; v_call: TRBV5-4; d_call: TRBD2; j_call: TRBJ2-2; cdr3_nt: TGTGCCAGCAGCCAGGGAGGGACTAGCGGGTTCCACCGGGAGCTGTTTTTT; cdr3_aa: CASSQGGTSGFHRELFF
clone_size: NA; v_call: TRBV4-3; d_call: NA; j_call: TRBJ2-3; cdr3_nt: TGCGCCAGCAGCCGGGCCCCTAGTAGCACAGATACGCAGTATTTT; cdr3_aa: CASSRAPSSTDTQYF
clone_size: NA; v_call: TRBV7-2; d_call: NA; j_call: TRBJ1-1; cdr3_nt: TGTGCCAGCGCCGGATCGGGGGTGAACACTGAAGCTTTCTTT; cdr3_aa: CASAGSGVNTEAFF
clone_size: NA; v_call: TRBV2; d_call: TRBD2; j_call: TRBJ2-2; cdr3_nt: TGTGCCAGCAGTCGGGACTATGTCCTCGTGAACACCGGGGAGCTGTTTTTT; cdr3_aa: CASSRDYVLVNTGELFF
clone_size: NA; v_call: TRBV5-1; d_call: NA; j_call: TRBJ1-3; cdr3_nt: TGCGCCAGCAGCTTCCAAGGGTCGAGTGGAAACACCATATATTTT; cdr3_aa: CASSFQGSSGNTIYF
clone_size: few; v_call: TRBV5-1; d_call: NA; j_call: TRBJ2-5; cdr3_nt: TGCGCCAGCAGCTCAGGGACGGAGACCCAGTACTTC; cdr3_aa: CASSSGTETQYF
clone_size: NA; v_call: TRBV6-1; d_call: NA; j_call: TRBJ2-7; cdr3_nt: TGTGCCAGCAGTGAAGCGCTCGGACCCTACTACGAGCAGTACTTC; cdr3_aa: CASSEALGPYYEQYF
clone_size: few; v_call: TRBV25-1; d_call: NA; j_call: TRBJ2-7; cdr3_nt: TGTGCCAGCAGTGAGGAACAGAACTACGAGCAGTACTTC; cdr3_aa: CASSEEQNYEQYF
clone_size: NA; v_call: TRBV30; d_call: NA; j_call: TRBJ2-1; cdr3_nt: TGTGCCTGGAGTGGGGGGAGGAGCTCCTACAATGAGCAGTTCTTC; cdr3_aa: CAWSGGRSSYNEQFF
clone_size: few; v_call: TRBV30; d_call: NA; j_call: TRBJ1-5; cdr3_nt: TGTGCCTGGAGCCTAGGCGGGAGGGGGAGCAATCAGCCCCAGCATTTT; cdr3_aa: CAWSLGGRGSNQPQHF
clone_size: NA; v_call: TRBV6-5; d_call: NA; j_call: TRBJ2-7; cdr3_nt: TGTGCCAGCACCGACGGGGTCATCCCCCAGTACTTC; cdr3_aa: CASTDGVIPQYF
clone_size: NA; v_call: TRBV30; d_call: NA; j_call: TRBJ1-1; cdr3_nt: TGTGCCTCTCGGTTGGGGACACCGATTGCGCCGAACACTGAAGCTTTCTTT; cdr3_aa: CASRLGTPIAPNTEAFF
clone_size: NA; v_call: TRBV7-2; d_call: TRBD1; j_call: TRBJ1-1; cdr3_nt: TGTGCCAGCAGCTTACAGGGGGTCACTGAAGCTTTCTTT; cdr3_aa: CASSLQGVTEAFF
clone_size: NA; v_call: TRBV7-9; d_call: TRBD1; j_call: TRBJ1-5; cdr3_nt: TGTGCCAGCAGCCAAATCAGGACAGGAGTGGGCAATCAGCCCCAGCATTTT; cdr3_aa: CASSQIRTGVGNQPQHF
clone_size: NA; v_call: TRBV7-9; d_call: NA; j_call: TRBJ2-7; cdr3_nt: TGTGCCAGCAGCTTAGGGGACGAGCAGTACTTC; cdr3_aa: CASSLGDEQYF
clone_size: NA; v_call: TRBV5-4; d_call: NA; j_call: TRBJ2-1; cdr3_nt: TGTGCCAGCAGTCAGGGCGAGCAGTTCTTC; cdr3_aa: CASSQGEQFF
clone_size: NA; v_call: TRBV7-2; d_call: NA; j_call: TRBJ2-5; cdr3_nt: TGTGCCAGCAGCTTAGCGTCGGAGACCCAGTACTTC; cdr3_aa: CASSLASETQYF
clone_size: few; v_call: TRBV19; d_call: NA; j_call: TRBJ2-1; cdr3_nt: TGTGCCAGTGCAAGAATACCGGGACAAAGCTCCTACAATGAGCAGTTCTTC; cdr3_aa: CASARIPGQSSYNEQFF
clone_size: NA; v_call: TRBV5-6; d_call: NA; j_call: TRBJ2-7; cdr3_nt: TGTGCCAGCAGCTTGTTGACGGGTACCTACGAGCAGTACTTC; cdr3_aa: CASSLLTGTYEQYF
clone_size: NA; v_call: TRBV5-4; d_call: NA; j_call: TRBJ1-6; cdr3_nt: TGTGCCAGCAGCTTGGAAGTGGGTTCACCCCTCCACTTT; cdr3_aa: CASSLEVGSPLHF
clone_size: NA; v_call: TRBV7-2; d_call: NA; j_call: TRBJ1-2; cdr3_nt: TGTGCCAGCAGCTTAGGCCCACAGGGTACAGGAGGCTACACCTTC; cdr3_aa: CASSLGPQGTGGYTF
clone_size: NA; v_call: TRBV5-1; d_call: NA; j_call: TRBJ2-3; cdr3_nt: TGCGCCAGCAGGAGCACGGGGCTAAGCACAGATACGCAGTATTTT; cdr3_aa: CASRSTGLSTDTQYF
clone_size: NA; v_call: TRBV30; d_call: TRBD2; j_call: TRBJ2-6; cdr3_nt: TGTGCCTGGAGTGGGGAGGGTAGGGCCAACGTCCTGACTTTC; cdr3_aa: CAWSGEGRANVLTF
clone_size: NA; v_call: TRBV5-1; d_call: NA; j_call: TRBJ2-3; cdr3_nt: TGCGCCAGCAGCTTGGTTGACAGCACAGATACGCAGTATTTT; cdr3_aa: CASSLVDSTDTQYF
clone_size: NA; v_call: TRBV13; d_call: TRBD1; j_call: TRBJ2-7; cdr3_nt: TGTGCCAGCAGTGGGACAGGAGGAAACTACGAGCAGTACTTC; cdr3_aa: CASSGTGGNYEQYF
clone_size: NA; v_call: TRBV29-1; d_call: NA; j_call: TRBJ1-5; cdr3_nt: TGCAGCGTTGAGCTTGGGGGGAATCAGCCCCAGCATTTT; cdr3_aa: CSVELGGNQPQHF